Listed here are 24 T cell receptor beta chains from one sample, sequenced in a study of shared clonotypes between healthy human individuals. As defined, naive CD8 cells were CD45RO-negative and positively selected for CCR7, with terminally differentiated effector memory CD45RA+ cells excluded. Method: immunoSEQ multiplex PCR; TCRdb's copy keeps in-frame clones and lacks some. The sample gives about 1,900,000 clones, around 96% of which show up once; 1.2% is in the top ten. The material sequenced was naive CD8+ T cells sorted from blood. These receptors came from a man aged 18 to 29 in good health.

The chain has TRBV6-6 and TRBJ1-1; D unclear. V lost 8 bases and J 8 bases, leaving 15 bases between the germline ends. Germline CDR1 MNHNY, CDR2 SVGAGI (reference sequence). The CDR3 covers 12 residues. CDR3: CASCDLNPEAFF. In nucleotides, the CDR3 is TGTGCCAGCTGCGACCTCAACCCCGAAGCTTTCTTT.

The J gene is TRBJ2-1, the V gene TRBV4-1; 9 nucleotides agree with TRBD2. Trimming cost V 3 bases and J 4 bases; bases outside gene matches: 10. The germline V gene encodes CDR1 MGHRA and CDR2 YSYEKL. This CDR3 has 17 amino acids. The DNA for the CDR3 is TGCGCCAGCAGCCATCCCGAGACTAGCGGTATTTACAATGAGCAGTTCTTC. Protein product: CASSHPETSGIYNEQFF.

DNA of the CDR3: TGTGCCAGCAGTGAAGCGGGCATTAATGAAAAACTGTTTTTT. Its translation is CASSEAGINEKLFF. V is TRBV2 and J is TRBJ1-4; D not certain. Germline values: CDR1 SNHLY, CDR2 FYNNEI. V was shortened by 0 bases and J by 4 bases, with 6 bases between the two germline ends. The CDR3 extends over 14 amino acids.

The CDR3 protein is CASSPEAGSYNEQFF. The CDR3 DNA reads TGTGCCAGCAGCCCAGAAGCGGGAAGCTACAATGAGCAGTTCTTC. This chain uses TRBV6-5 with TRBJ2-1; 7 bases align to TRBD2. CDR1 MNHEY and CDR2 SVGAGI come from the germline V gene. V lost 6 bases to trimming and J lost 3 bases; unmatched junction nucleotides: 8. The CDR3 extends over 15 amino acids.

The chain is built from TRBV5-6 and TRBJ2-5; D is perhaps TRBD1 or TRBD2 (5 bases each). The CDR3 spans 15 residues. Germline V lookup: CDR1 SGHDT, CDR2 YYEEEE. The V end lost 4 bases, the J end lost 0 bases, and 13 bases lay between the germline ends. The CDR3 bases are TGTGCCAGCAGCCCGGGACGGCTGTACCAAGAGACCCAGTACTTC. This codes for CASSPGRLYQETQYF.

The genes are TRBV10-2 and TRBJ2-7; D is possibly TRBD1 (5 bases). The germline gives CDR1 WSHSY, CDR2 SAAADI. The length of the CDR3 is 13 residues. With 2 bases removed from V and 0 bases from J, the gap between germline ends came to 5 bases. The CDR3 sequence is CASSERGSYEQYF. CDR3 sequence (DNA): TGCGCCAGCAGTGAGAGGGGCTCCTACGAGCAGTACTTC.

This clone was counted a few times. This chain uses TRBV6-7 with TRBJ2-7, with unresolved D. TRBV6-7 is marked as an open reading frame, function uncertain. This CDR3 comprises 11 residues. Trimming removed 4 bases from V and 6 bases from J, with 7 bases in between. In DNA form, the CDR3 reads TGTGCCAGCAGTTGCCCCGGCGAGCAGTACTTC. As protein: CASSCPGEQYF.

The chain has TRBV7-9 and TRBJ2-1, with TRBD1 identical over 8 bases. In germline, CDR1 is SEHNR, CDR2 FQNEAQ (reference sequence). The CDR3 totals 16 residues. Germline trimming cut 5 bases from V and 7 bases from J; bases unmatched to any gene: 13. Here the CDR3 reads CASSLRTGRIQNEQFF. The CDR3 bases are TGTGCCAGCAGCCTCCGGACAGGGCGAATACAGAATGAGCAGTTCTTC.

This sequence joins TRBV4-1 and TRBJ2-2; D is undetermined. Trimming pared 4 bases from V and 1 base from J, leaving 7 bases between. Germline assignment: CDR1 MGHRA and CDR2 YSYEKL. The CDR3 runs 14 residues. As DNA, the CDR3 is TGCGCCAGCAGCCCCCGTAAGAACACCGGGGAGCTGTTTTTT. This encodes CASSPRKNTGELFF.

The gene calls are TRBV9 and TRBJ1-1, with D unclear. The CDR3 is 12 residues long. The V end was cut by 3 bases, the J end by 9 bases, with 12 bases between. The germline V gene encodes CDR1 SGDLS and CDR2 YYNGEE. The CDR3 DNA sequence: TGTGCCAGCAGCGGAGAGGAGACCCAAGCTTTCTTT. It yields the protein CASSGEETQAFF.

With respect to this clone: This sample also contains other DNA sequences that code for the same CDR3. The chain uses TRBV6-1 and TRBJ2-7, with 7 bases that match TRBD2. Germline CDR1 is MNHNS and CDR2 is SASEGT. V lost 2 bases and J lost 1; bases outside the gene matches: 14. This CDR3 has 18 residues. Written as DNA, the CDR3 is TGTGCCAGCAGTGAATGGGCTAGTGGGAGGGCCTTGTCCTACGAGCAGTACTTC. Its protein is CASSEWASGRALSYEQYF.

The rearrangement links TRBV7-8 to TRBJ2-1; D not resolved. The CDR3 contains 14 residues. Germline V gives CDR1 SGHVS, CDR2 FQNEAQ. The germline V and J ends were trimmed by 3 bases and 6 bases, with 12 bases remaining between them. The CDR3 loop reads CASSFPPSRNEQFF. The CDR3 DNA sequence: TGTGCCAGCAGCTTTCCCCCTAGTCGCAATGAGCAGTTCTTC.

This clone was observed a few times. The chain has TRBV15 and TRBJ2-7, with D unresolved. CDR3 length: 13 residues. V lost 1 base and J 2 bases, leaving 6 bases between the germline ends. The V gene's germline CDR1 is LNHNV and CDR2 YYDKDF (reference sequence). In DNA form, the CDR3 reads TGTGCCACCAGCAGAGCCCGGACCTACGAGCAGTACTTC. As protein: CATSRARTYEQYF.

J is TRBJ1-1 and V is TRBV7-9, with D maybe TRBD1 (6 bases). CDR1 is SEHNR, CDR2 FQNEAQ, per germline (reference sequence). This CDR3 contains 12 residues. V was pared by 0 bases and J by 7 bases, with 6 bases between. The DNA for the CDR3 is TGTGCCAGCAGCTTAGCGACAGGTGAAGCTTTCTTT. This codes for CASSLATGEAFF.

The gene calls are TRBV5-8 and TRBJ2-3, with 8 bases matching TRBD2. The germline V gene encodes CDR1 SGHTS and CDR2 YDEGEE. J gave up 2 bases and V 0 bases, and 8 bases lay outside the gene matches. This CDR3 has 17 residues. CDR3 sequence (DNA): TGTGCCAGCAGCTTGGATCCGCGGGGGGCGAACACAGATACGCAGTATTTT. Its protein is CASSLDPRGANTDTQYF.

As to this clone: Other DNA sequences in this specimen translate into the identical CDR3. The rearrangement uses TRBV5-6 and TRBJ2-7; perhaps TRBD2 as D (5 bases). The CDR3 extends over 13 amino acids. V gave up 1 base and J gave up 2 bases, with 7 bases separating them. Germline V gives CDR1 SGHDT, CDR2 YYEEEE. CDR3 loop: CASSLRRAYEQYF. The CDR3 DNA reads TGTGCCAGCAGCTTGCGGCGGGCCTACGAGCAGTACTTC.

The chain recombines TRBV7-9 with TRBJ2-2; 9 nucleotides match TRBD2. V was clipped by 5 bases and J by 7 bases; unmatched bases: 8. This CDR3 spans 15 amino acids. Per germline, CDR1 SEHNR and CDR2 FQNEAQ (reference sequence). The chain's CDR3 is CASSLRTSVVGELFF. The DNA of the CDR3 is TGTGCCAGCAGCCTTAGGACTAGCGTGGTCGGGGAGCTGTTTTTT.

V is TRBV2 and J is TRBJ1-1; possibly TRBD1 for D (6 bases). Germline assignment: CDR1 SNHLY and CDR2 FYNNEI. With 1 base removed from V and 1 base from J, the gap between germline ends came to 13 bases. The CDR3 contains 16 residues. CDR3 nucleotide sequence: TGTGCCAGCAGTGAAGGGAGTGACAGGTGGAACACTGAAGCTTTCTTT. Translation gives CASSEGSDRWNTEAFF.

This chain joins TRBV5-3 and TRBJ2-3, with a tentative D call TRBD1 (6 bases). TRBV5-3 is an open reading frame whose function is uncertain. This CDR3 is built from 13 residues. Trimming took off 7 bases at V and 1 base at J, with 10 bases between the two ends. The CDR3 region has the DNA TGTGCCAGACAGGGGCGGGGCACAGATACGCAGTATTTT. This sequence encodes CARQGRGTDTQYF.

The genes are TRBV4-1 and TRBJ2-4, with a tentative D call TRBD1 (5 bases). In germline, CDR1 is MGHRA, CDR2 YSYEKL. This CDR3 has 16 residues. The V end lost 1 base, the J end lost 3 bases, and 13 bases lay between the germline ends. The DNA for the CDR3 is TGCGCCAGCAGCCAAGTCAGTCAGGGTAACAAAAACATTCAGTACTTC. As protein: CASSQVSQGNKNIQYF.

The rearrangement links TRBV6-6 to TRBJ2-5, with a possible D match to TRBD1 (6 bases). The germline V gene encodes CDR1 MNHNY and CDR2 SVGAGI (reference sequence). The CDR3 spans 14 residues. V lost 7 bases and J lost 1, with 13 bases in between. CDR3 residues: CASTLVGGQETQYF. In nucleotides, the CDR3 is TGTGCCAGCACTTTGGTAGGGGGCCAAGAGACCCAGTACTTC.

This clone appeared a few times. V is TRBV28 and J is TRBJ1-5, with a weak D call TRBD1 (5 bases). CDR1 and CDR2 from the germline V gene are MDHEN and SYDVKM. The CDR3 is made up of 11 amino acids. V shed 9 bases and J shed 8 bases, with 11 bases lying between them. CDR3 region: CASSGGEPQHF. CDR3 coding DNA: TGTGCCAGTTCGGGAGGGGAGCCCCAGCATTTT.

This chain links TRBV27 with TRBJ2-7, with TRBD1 matching over 10 bases. The CDR3 contains 15 residues. Germline lookup yields CDR1 MNHEY and CDR2 SMNVEV (reference sequence). The V and J ends lost 6 bases and 3 bases, in that order; junction bases with no gene match: 8. The DNA for the CDR3 is TGTGCCAGCAGGTTCGCCGGGACAGGGGACTACGAGCAGTACTTC. Protein: CASRFAGTGDYEQYF.

Regarding this clone: The sample carries other DNA sequences with the same CDR3. The chain is built from TRBV9 and TRBJ2-7; D not resolved. Germline loops: CDR1 SGDLS, CDR2 YYNGEE. Trimming stripped 3 bases from V and 0 bases from J, with 4 bases between. This CDR3 has 12 amino acids. CDR3 sequence: CASSGDSYEQYF. The CDR3 DNA sequence: TGTGCCAGCAGCGGAGACTCCTACGAGCAGTACTTC.